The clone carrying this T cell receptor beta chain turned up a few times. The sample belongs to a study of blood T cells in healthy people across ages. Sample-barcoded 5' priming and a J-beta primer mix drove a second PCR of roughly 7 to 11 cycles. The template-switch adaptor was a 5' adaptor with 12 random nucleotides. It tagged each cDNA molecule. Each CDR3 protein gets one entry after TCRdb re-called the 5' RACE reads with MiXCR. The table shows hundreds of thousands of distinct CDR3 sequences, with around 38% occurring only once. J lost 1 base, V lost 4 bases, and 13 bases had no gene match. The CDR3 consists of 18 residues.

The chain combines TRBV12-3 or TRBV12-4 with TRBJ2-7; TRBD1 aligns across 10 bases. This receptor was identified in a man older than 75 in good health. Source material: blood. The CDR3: CASSYRDRGIVRSYEQYF. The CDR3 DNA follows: TGTGCCAGCAGTTACCGGGACAGGGGAATCGTCAGGTCCTACGAGCAGTACTTC.